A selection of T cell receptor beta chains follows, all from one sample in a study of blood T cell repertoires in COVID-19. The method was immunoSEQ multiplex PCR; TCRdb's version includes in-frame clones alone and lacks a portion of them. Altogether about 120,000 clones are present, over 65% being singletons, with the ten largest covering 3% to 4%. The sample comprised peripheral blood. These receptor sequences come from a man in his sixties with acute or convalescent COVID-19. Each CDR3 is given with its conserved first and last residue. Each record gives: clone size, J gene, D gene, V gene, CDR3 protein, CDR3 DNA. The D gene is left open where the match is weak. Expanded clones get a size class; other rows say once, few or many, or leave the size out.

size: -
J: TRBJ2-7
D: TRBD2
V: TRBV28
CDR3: CASSRGGGTYEQYF
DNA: TGTGCCAGCAGCCGGGGCGGGGGGACCTACGAGCAGTACTTC

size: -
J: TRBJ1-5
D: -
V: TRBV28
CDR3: CASSLDSLNQPQHF
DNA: TGTGCCAGCAGTTTAGATAGCCTTAATCAGCCCCAGCATTTT

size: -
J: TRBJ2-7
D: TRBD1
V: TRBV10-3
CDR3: CAISEGGQGGYEQYF
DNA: TGTGCCATCAGTGAGGGTGGACAGGGGGGTTACGAGCAGTACTTC

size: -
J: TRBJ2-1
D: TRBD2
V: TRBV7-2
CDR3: CASSPRTAGGPSSEQFF
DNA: TGTGCCAGCAGCCCACGGACAGCGGGAGGGCCGTCCAGTGAGCAGTTCTTC

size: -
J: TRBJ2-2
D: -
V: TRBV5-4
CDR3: CASSRRQGYTGELFF
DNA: TGTGCCAGCAGCCGGCGGCAGGGATACACCGGGGAGCTGTTTTTT

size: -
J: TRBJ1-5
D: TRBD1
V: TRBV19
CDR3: CASSMGTGNQPQHF
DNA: TGTGCCAGTAGTATGGGGACAGGGAATCAGCCCCAGCATTTT

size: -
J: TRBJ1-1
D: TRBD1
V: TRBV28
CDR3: CASIPSGTGTGAFF
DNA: TGTGCCAGCATCCCCTCCGGGACAGGAACAGGGGCTTTCTTT

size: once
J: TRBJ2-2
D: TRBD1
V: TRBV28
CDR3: CASSFRRQGAWSGELFF
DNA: TGTGCCAGCAGTTTTAGGCGGCAGGGGGCTTGGTCCGGGGAGCTGTTTTTT

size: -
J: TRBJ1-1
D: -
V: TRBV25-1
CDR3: CASTVNTEAFF
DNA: TGTGCCAGCACGGTGAACACTGAAGCTTTCTTT

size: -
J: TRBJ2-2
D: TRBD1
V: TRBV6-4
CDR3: CASQRDRSNTGELFF
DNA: TGTGCCAGCCAAAGGGACAGATCCAACACCGGGGAGCTGTTTTTT